These 15 T cell receptor beta chains were sequenced from one sample in a study of cytomegalovirus exposure and HLA in healthy donors. Amplification used 60 Vbeta primers and 13 Jbeta primers. TCRdb keeps only in-frame clones here, not all; method: immunoSEQ multiplex PCR. The repertoire includes about 240,000 clones, around 83% of them detected once, and 0.2% to 0.25% sits in the top ten. The specimen sequenced was PBMCs. These receptors all stem from a girl aged 2 to 9 in good health and CMV-seronegative.

The J gene is TRBJ1-1, the V gene TRBV6-5; possible D gene TRBD1, 5 bases. Germline V lookup: CDR1 MNHEY, CDR2 SVGAGI. This CDR3 has 14 residues. V dropped 5 bases and J dropped 4 bases, with 14 bases sitting between them. The CDR3 is CASSQQVGRTEAFF. The CDR3 bases are TGTGCCAGCAGTCAACAGGTCGGGCGCACTGAAGCTTTCTTT.

In its sample, this clone was seen a few times. The genes are TRBV5-6 and TRBJ2-1; 8 bases fit TRBD2. CDR1 and CDR2 from the germline V gene are SGHDT and YYEEEE. The CDR3 loop spans 18 amino acids. Trimming took 4 bases from V and 4 from J; bases not matched to a gene: 16. CDR3 residues: CASSRTSGTLSFYNEQFF. DNA of the CDR3: TGTGCCAGCAGCCGCACTAGCGGAACCCTTAGTTTTTACAATGAGCAGTTCTTC. The full variable domain, in which reference TRBV5-6 and TRBJ2-1 provide the parts outside the CDR3, is DAGVTQSPTHLIKTRGQQVTLRCSPKSGHDTVSWYQQALGQGPQFIFQYYEEEERQRGNFPDRFSGHQFPNYSSELNVNALLLGDSALYLCASSRTSGTLSFYNEQFFGPGTRLTVL.

In its sample, this clone was seen a few times. The chain employs TRBV5-1 and TRBJ1-1; D is ambiguous. Germline V gene lookup returns CDR1 SGHRS and CDR2 YFSETQ. The ends were cut back, 1 base at V and 1 base at J, with 14 bases in the middle. The CDR3 loop spans 16 amino acids. CDR3 region: CASSLIPGFGNTEAFF. The CDR3 nucleotides read TGCGCCAGCAGCTTGATCCCAGGATTTGGGAACACTGAAGCTTTCTTT.

J is TRBJ2-5 and V is TRBV6-5, with D possibly being TRBD1 (5 bases). The CDR3 has 12 amino acids. Trimming shortened V by 6 bases and J by 1 base, and 6 bases separated the two germline ends. Germline V gene sequence: CDR1 MNHEY, CDR2 SVGAGI. The CDR3 here is CASRQGQETQYF. The CDR3 region has the DNA TGTGCCAGCAGGCAGGGCCAAGAGACCCAGTACTTC.

This chain links TRBV30 with TRBJ2-1; TRBD2 aligns across 7 bases. The CDR3 is 14 residues long. CDR1 and CDR2 (germline): GTSNPN, SVGIG (reference sequence). J lost 8 bases, V lost 1 base, and 8 bases had no gene match. The CDR3 bases are TGTGCCTGGAGTGAAAAAGCGGGGAGGTATGAGCAGTTCTTC. Protein: CAWSEKAGRYEQFF.

The chain joins TRBV19 to TRBJ2-7, with 9 bases fitting TRBD2. The CDR3 has 13 amino acids. Germline-derived CDR1 and CDR2 are LNHDA and SQIVND (reference sequence). The junction had 5 bases not matched to a gene; V was cut back by 9 bases and J by 2 bases. CDR3 loop: CASGTSSTYEQYF. Here the CDR3 DNA reads TGTGCCAGCGGGACTAGCAGCACCTACGAGCAGTACTTC.

The chain couples TRBV4-2 to TRBJ2-2; a weak D match, TRBD2 (7 bases). Trimming removed 0 bases at V and 7 bases at J, with 15 bases between. CDR3 size: 16 residues. Germline loops: CDR1 LGHNA, CDR2 YNFKEQ. The CDR3 protein is CASSQDRGGVYGELFF. Written as DNA, the CDR3 is TGTGCCAGCAGCCAAGATAGGGGGGGAGTCTACGGGGAGCTGTTTTTT.

The CDR3 DNA follows: TGTGCCAGCAGCCAAAACTTACGGGGGGGGCTCTTGGCAGAGACCCAGTACTTC. Its protein is CASSQNLRGGLLAETQYF. The chain joins TRBV14 to TRBJ2-5, with 8 bases matching TRBD2. CDR3 length: 18 residues. Germline assignment: CDR1 SGHDN and CDR2 FVKESK. J gave up 4 bases and V 2 bases, and 15 bases lay outside the gene matches.

Of note for this clone: Other nucleotide sequences in the sample specify the same CDR3. V usage is TRBV27 and J usage is TRBJ1-1; D not resolved. V was clipped by 2 bases and J by 0 bases, with 4 bases between them. The CDR3 length is 13 residues. From germline, CDR1 is MNHEY and CDR2 SMNVEV (reference sequence). CDR3 residues: CASSLSLNTEAFF. The CDR3 nucleotides are TGTGCCAGCAGTTTAAGCCTGAACACTGAAGCTTTCTTT.

This clone was seen just once. The V and J genes are TRBV7-3 and TRBJ2-5, with TRBD2 as a possible D gene (5 bases). The CDR3 has 15 residues. Trimming removed 6 bases from V and 0 bases from J, with 14 bases in between. Germline-derived CDR1 and CDR2 are SGHTA and FQGTGA. The CDR3 DNA is TGTGCCAGCAGTCCTCGGGGAACACACCAAGAGACCCAGTACTTC. This encodes CASSPRGTHQETQYF.

This rearrangement joins TRBV2 to TRBJ2-1; 12 bases map to TRBD2. This CDR3 is built from 14 residues. J was trimmed by 3 bases and V by 7 bases; bases with no gene match: 1. Per germline, CDR1 SNHLY and CDR2 FYNNEI. CDR3 in amino acids: CASMGLAGYNEQFF. CDR3 DNA: TGTGCCAGCATGGGACTAGCGGGCTACAATGAGCAGTTCTTC.

The J gene is TRBJ1-5, the V gene TRBV6-6, with 9 bases lining up with TRBD1. V gave up 6 bases and J gave up 8 bases; unmatched junction bases: 14. From germline, CDR1 is MNHNY and CDR2 SVGAGI (reference sequence). CDR3 length equals 16 residues. CDR3 loop: CASRDRGTGGKKPQHF. In DNA form, the CDR3 reads TGTGCCAGCAGGGACAGGGGTACGGGTGGGAAAAAGCCCCAGCATTTT.

The rearrangement uses TRBV6-5 and TRBJ1-4; no definite D call. The CDR3 consists of 12 residues. The V gene's germline CDR1 is MNHEY and CDR2 SVGAGI. V was cut by 0 bases and J by 8 bases, with 4 bases left in between. CDR3 nucleotide sequence: TGTGCCAGCAGTTACTCGAGAGAAAAACTGTTTTTT. Its protein product is CASSYSREKLFF.

Of note for this clone: Other DNA sequences within the sample encode an identical CDR3. The DNA for the CDR3 is TGTGCCAGCAGCGTAGGGCAGGGGGCTTACGAGCAGTACTTC. It specifies CASSVGQGAYEQYF. This chain joins TRBV9 and TRBJ2-7, with 8 bases fitting TRBD1. In germline, CDR1 is SGDLS, CDR2 YYNGEE. V shed 0 bases, J shed 4 bases, and the junction held 3 bases outside the gene matches. The CDR3 has 14 residues.

In this sample, this clone turned up a few times. The gene calls are TRBV6-6 and TRBJ1-5; TRBD1 aligns across 7 bases. Trimming cost V 0 bases and J 5 bases; bases outside gene matches: 4. Germline loops: CDR1 MNHNY, CDR2 SVGAGI (reference sequence). The CDR3 has 15 amino acids. The CDR3 coding sequence is TGTGCCAGCAGTTACTCCAAGGGGGCCTATCAGCCCCAGCATTTT. It encodes CASSYSKGAYQPQHF.